A selection of T cell receptor beta chains follows, all from one sample in a study of blood T cell repertoires in COVID-19. TCRdb's copy holds only in-frame clones and misses some; the assay was immunoSEQ multiplex PCR. Among around 240,000 clones, about 80% were seen once, and the ten largest hold just under 7.5%. The specimen sequenced was peripheral blood. Source of these receptors: a woman aged 45 to 65 with acute or convalescent COVID-19. Each CDR3 is given with its conserved first and last residue. The order of the fields is V gene, D gene, CDR3 protein. D genes are given only for firm matches.

TRBV30	.	CAWTGTNYGYTF
TRBV28	TRBD2	CASSLTSGARTDTQYF
TRBV3-1/TRBV3-2	TRBD1	CASSPGTGPYEQYF
TRBV6-5	.	CASRQLNYGYTF
TRBV24-1	.	CATRAQKGEAFF
TRBV7-2	.	CASSLDRDLIGYTF
TRBV13	.	CASSLGGRAQPQHF
TRBV2	TRBD1	CAGRTGRDNSPLHF
TRBV18	TRBD1	CASSLDRGRSNQPQHF
TRBV12-3/TRBV12-4	.	CASKARGYGYTF
TRBV7-2	TRBD1	CASSPPGQIYEQYF
TRBV29-1	TRBD1	CSVEGRQGSNEQYF
TRBV12-3/TRBV12-4	.	CASSYVSANEQFF
TRBV7-9	.	CASARTLSTDTQYF
TRBV5-1	.	CASSLSRTAYNEQFF
TRBV19	.	CASSSRSNQPQHF
TRBV11-2	.	CASSLAGGIGWADTQYF
TRBV7-9	TRBD1	CASSLDRGLLHF
TRBV5-1	TRBD2	CASSERGLAGYEQYF
TRBV7-9	TRBD1	CASSPGTGGNTIYF
TRBV2	TRBD2	CASSGLAGALDTQYF
TRBV12-3/TRBV12-4	.	CASSLVENQPQHF
TRBV5-8	.	CASSTGGGGYTF
TRBV5-6	.	CASSWAQGMAFF
TRBV19	TRBD2	CASSRGTSGTYNEQFF
TRBV2	.	CASKRRLYNEQFF
TRBV25-1	.	CASSEWGGETNEKLFF
TRBV12-3/TRBV12-4	.	CASSRQLYEQYF
TRBV9	.	CASSVSGSSGNTIYF
TRBV9	.	CASSVGGSETQYF
TRBV7-9	.	CASSSQTGLNTEAFF
TRBV6-4	.	CASSVESGDEQFF
TRBV7-9	.	CASSSWNTEAFF
TRBV9	TRBD2	CASSVPSGSGETQYF
TRBV18	TRBD1	CASLKDRATEAFF
TRBV10-3	TRBD1	CAISESPGDRAQFEKLFF
TRBV15	.	CATSGGTPYTGELFF
TRBV11-3	TRBD2	CASSPGLATNEQFF
TRBV24-1	.	CATKADSEETGELFF
TRBV5-4	TRBD2	CASGGWPSGRNTGELFF
TRBV3-1/TRBV3-2	TRBD2	CASSPGLAGGRFNQEQFF
TRBV7-2	TRBD1	CASSLEGARGDYGYTF
TRBV27	.	CASSFLGSGRNEQFF
TRBV5-1	TRBD2	CASSLTSGSYNEQFF
TRBV15	TRBD1	CATSRARGLETQYF
TRBV12-3/TRBV12-4	.	CASRRGNQPQHF
TRBV30	TRBD1	CAWKGQGDGYTF
TRBV2	TRBD2	CASIASGPEETQYF
TRBV21-1	.	CASSKRDRPRTYEQYF
TRBV4-1	.	CASSQDWGDNSPLHF
TRBV6-5	.	CASSYSGRNNSPLHF
TRBV28	TRBD2	CASRRRGLYNEQFF
TRBV19	TRBD1	CASSIATGGAGETQYF
TRBV19	TRBD2	CASSINLGVAGPEQFF